These 27 T cell receptor beta chains were all obtained from the same sample, sequenced in a study of blood T cells in healthy people across ages. Through a sample-barcoded 5' primer and a J-beta primer mix, a second PCR was run for about 6 to 12 cycles. TCRdb itself ran the 5' RACE reads through MiXCR, one entry per CDR3 protein. The data contain hundreds of thousands of distinct CDR3 sequences, around 46% of them seen just once; the ten biggest clones take up 13%. Sequencing used blood. These receptors originate from a young man in good health.

The V gene is TRBV7-2, the J gene TRBJ2-1; D tentatively reads TRBD1 or TRBD2 (6 bases each). This CDR3 has 14 residues. CDR1 and CDR2 (germline): SGHTA, FQGNSA. Trimming removed 5 bases from V and 14 bases from J, with 22 bases in between. CDR3 DNA: TGTGCCAGCAGCGCGAACCCTACAGGGACTTTAAAGTTCTTC. It is translated as CASSANPTGTLKFF.

This CDR3 reads CASSWQGGTEAFF. The CDR3 DNA is TGCGCCAGCAGCTGGCAGGGTGGCACTGAAGCTTTCTTT. The chain employs TRBV5-1 and TRBJ1-1; TRBD1 might be the D (5 bases). CDR1 and CDR2 from the germline V gene are SGHRS and YFSETQ. There are 13 residues in the CDR3. Trimming stripped 3 bases from V and 4 bases from J, with 10 bases between.

The chain recombines TRBV2 with TRBJ1-2; 7 bases are shared with TRBD1. From germline, CDR1 is SNHLY and CDR2 FYNNEI. Unmatched junction bases numbered 3, after V lost 2 bases and J lost 6 bases. This CDR3 region has 13 residues. Here the CDR3 DNA reads TGTGCCAGCAGTGAAAGGGACAGAGATGGCTACACCTTC. Protein product: CASSERDRDGYTF. Using reference TRBV2 and TRBJ1-2 for the parts outside the CDR3, the full variable domain is EPEVTQTPSHQVTQMGQEVILRCVPISNHLYFYWYRQILGQKVEFLVSFYNNEISEKSEIFDDQFSVERPDGSNFTLKIRSTKLEDSAMYFCASSERDRDGYTFGSGTRLTVV.

The chain combines TRBV20-1 with TRBJ2-5, with no clear D. The end of the DNA is better explained by TRBJ2-7, so the J call may be wrong. The CDR3 loop spans 11 amino acids. The germline V gene has CDR1 DFQATT and CDR2 SNEGSKA (reference sequence). The CDR3 sequence: CSAKRIYEQYF. Written as DNA, the CDR3 is TGCAGTGCTAAGAGAATCTACGAGCAGTACTTC.

In this sample, this clonotype turned up a few times. The chain uses TRBV20-1 and TRBJ1-6, with a possible D match to TRBD1 (5 bases). Between the trimmed V and J ends, which lost 3 bases and 5 bases, there was a span of 20 bases. This CDR3 contains 17 residues. The V gene's germline CDR1 is DFQATT and CDR2 SNEGSKA (reference sequence). This chain's CDR3 is CSARRGYSSSNNSPLHF. The CDR3 nucleotides read TGCAGTGCTAGGCGGGGGTACTCGTCAAGCAATAATTCACCCCTCCACTTT.

Here the CDR3 reads CASSQAGTAGGSNQPQHF. For the CDR3, the DNA is TGTGCCAGCAGCCAGGCAGGGACAGCCGGGGGTAGCAATCAGCCCCAGCATTTT. The rearrangement joins TRBV3-1 to TRBJ1-5; 7 bases are shared with TRBD1. This CDR3 has 18 residues. The germline gives CDR1 LGHDT, CDR2 YNNKEL (reference sequence). J gave up 0 bases and V 3 bases, and 11 bases lay outside the gene matches.

This rearrangement joins TRBV6-2 or TRBV6-3 to TRBJ1-2; perhaps TRBD1 as D (6 bases). V was shortened by 6 bases and J by 2 bases, with 16 bases between the two germline ends. The CDR3 is 15 residues long. Germline CDR1 and CDR2: MNHEY and SVGEGT. CDR3 residues: CASSPVDRLNYGYTF. CDR3 coding DNA: TGTGCCAGCAGCCCCGTGGACAGACTAAACTATGGCTACACCTTC.

A few counts support this clonotype. The chain joins TRBV25-1 to TRBJ1-4; TRBD1 might be the D (5 bases). Germline values: CDR1 MGHDK, CDR2 SYGVNS. There are 14 residues in the CDR3. V was clipped by 4 bases and J by 4 bases, with 10 bases between them. The CDR3 sequence: CASSGPGINEKLFF. The DNA for the CDR3 is TGTGCCAGCAGTGGGCCAGGGATTAATGAAAAACTGTTTTTT.

This clonotype was seen a handful of times. This chain connects TRBV10-3 to TRBJ2-3; TRBD2 matches at 11 bases. Germline CDR1 and CDR2: ENHRY and SYGVKD. J was trimmed by 5 bases and V by 6 bases; bases with no gene match: 10. The CDR3 consists of 16 residues. CDR3 residues: CAISGTSGGPGDTQYF. The CDR3 coding sequence is TGTGCCATCAGCGGTACTAGCGGGGGTCCTGGAGATACGCAGTATTTT.

This clonotype showed up just a few times. The chain is built from TRBV12-3 or TRBV12-4 and TRBJ2-6; D may be TRBD2 (5 bases). With 8 bases removed from V and 0 bases from J, the gap between germline ends came to 14 bases. CDR3 length: 16 amino acids. The CDR3 region has the DNA TGTGCCAGCGGATCTGGACTGACCTCTGGGGCCAACGTCCTGACTTTC. Protein sequence: CASGSGLTSGANVLTF.

The chain joins TRBV28 to TRBJ2-3, with 9 nucleotides matching TRBD1. Germline-derived CDR1 and CDR2 are MDHEN and SYDVKM. CDR3 length: 17 amino acids. J was trimmed by 6 bases and V by 7 bases; bases with no gene match: 17. In DNA, the CDR3 is TGTGCCAGCACCGGTAGGGACAGGGCAATACACCGCGATACGCAGTATTTT. As protein: CASTGRDRAIHRDTQYF.

The gene calls are TRBV11-2 and TRBJ1-2; weak D call: TRBD1 (5 bases). This CDR3 is built from 16 residues. V was trimmed by 2 bases and J by 1 base, leaving 14 bases between them. Germline assignment: CDR1 SGHAT and CDR2 FQNNGV. In nucleotides, the CDR3 is TGTGCCAGCAGCTTATTGAGGGGAGGGGATAACTATGGCTACACCTTC. Protein product: CASSLLRGGDNYGYTF.

This clonotype was counted a few times. CDR3 amino acids: CASSDMQGGTDTQYF. As DNA, the CDR3 is TGTGCCAGCAGTGACATGCAGGGAGGCACAGATACGCAGTATTTT. V gene TRBV6-4 combines with J gene TRBJ2-3, with D perhaps being TRBD1 or TRBD2 (5 bases each). The CDR3 has 15 amino acids. CDR1 and CDR2 from the germline V gene are MRHNA and SNTAGT. V was cut by 2 bases and J by 1 base, with 10 bases left in between.

This clonotype showed up just once. The chain has TRBV29-1 and TRBJ1-2; D is perhaps TRBD1 (6 bases). The germline V gene encodes CDR1 SQVTM and CDR2 ANQGSEA. The CDR3 runs 13 residues. The V end was cut by 7 bases, the J end by 6 bases, with 18 bases between. CDR3 loop: CSGDLTGRDGYTF. DNA of the CDR3: TGCAGCGGAGACCTTACAGGGCGGGATGGCTACACCTTC. Supplemented by reference TRBV29-1 and TRBJ1-2, the full variable domain reads SAVISQKPSRDICQRGTSLTIQCQVDSQVTMMFWYRQQPGQSLTLIATANQGSEATYESGFVIDKFPISRPNLTFSTLTVSNMSPEDSSIYLCSGDLTGRDGYTFGSGTRLTVV.

The chain joins TRBV12-3 or TRBV12-4 to TRBJ1-2; D gene unclear. Trimming cost V 4 bases and J 5 bases, with 11 bases left between them. This CDR3 has 13 amino acids. CDR3 nucleotide sequence: TGTGCCAGCAGTTCTGGATCAACGTATGGCTACACCTTC. Translated, it gives CASSSGSTYGYTF.

The V call is TRBV4-2, the J call TRBJ2-7, with 10 bases identical to TRBD2. The trim removed 3 bases at V and 7 bases at J, leaving 12 bases unmatched. The CDR3 is made up of 16 amino acids. From germline, CDR1 is LGHNA and CDR2 YNFKEQ. The CDR3 DNA sequence: TGTGCCAGCAGCCAGGACCTAGCGGGAGCCTACAATGAGCAGTACTTC. Translating gives CASSQDLAGAYNEQYF.

The chain couples TRBV20-1 to TRBJ1-1, with 7 positions matching TRBD1. Losses at the gene ends were 3 bases for V and 6 bases for J; bases not matched to a gene: 7. The CDR3 contains 13 residues. CDR1 is DFQATT and CDR2 is SNEGSKA in the germline V gene (reference sequence). The CDR3 nucleotides read TGCAGTGCTAGTGACCAGGGGGGAGCTGAAGCTTTCTTT. Translation gives CSASDQGGAEAFF.

The genes are TRBV30 and TRBJ2-7; 8 positions match TRBD2. The CDR3 is 12 amino acids. J was trimmed by 3 bases and V by 2 bases; bases with no gene match: 0. Germline V gene sequence: CDR1 GTSNPN, CDR2 SVGIG (reference sequence). CDR3 protein: CAWSRGGYEQYF. CDR3 in DNA: TGTGCCTGGAGTCGGGGGGGCTACGAGCAGTACTTC.

V gene TRBV28 combines with J gene TRBJ1-2; a possible D gene is TRBD1 (5 bases). There are 14 residues in the CDR3. Germline V gene data show CDR1 as MDHEN and CDR2 as SYDVKM. Between the trimmed V and J ends, which lost 5 bases and 0 bases, there was a span of 10 bases. As DNA, the CDR3 is TGTGCCAGCAGTGACAGCTCTACTAACTATGGCTACACCTTC. The encoded protein is CASSDSSTNYGYTF.

This clonotype came up a few times. The J gene is TRBJ1-5, the V gene TRBV9, with a weak D call TRBD1 (5 bases). The CDR3 sequence is 15 residues long. Germline loops: CDR1 SGDLS, CDR2 YYNGEE. The ends were cut back, 4 bases at V and 6 bases at J, with 17 bases in the middle. The CDR3 nucleotides read TGTGCCAGCAGCTTAACCGACGGGACGGGTCAGCCCCAGCATTTT. Translated, it gives CASSLTDGTGQPQHF.

The rearrangement uses TRBV20-1 and TRBJ2-3; 13 bases line up with TRBD2. Germline assignment: CDR1 DFQATT and CDR2 SNEGSKA (reference sequence). V shed 5 bases and J 10 bases; nucleotides not matched to a gene: 18. This CDR3 spans 17 amino acids. The CDR3 spells CSASLDPGLAGEDAQYF. The CDR3, as DNA: TGCAGTGCTTCTCTAGACCCTGGACTAGCGGGAGAGGATGCGCAGTATTTT.

This chain connects TRBV24-1 to TRBJ2-3; 7 bases map to TRBD2. Germline values: CDR1 KGHDR, CDR2 SFDVKD. The trim removed 6 bases at V and 1 base at J, leaving 3 bases unmatched. The CDR3 is made up of 14 amino acids. DNA of the CDR3: TGTGCCACCAGTCAGCTAGCGGGCACAGATACGCAGTATTTT. This encodes CATSQLAGTDTQYF.

The chain is built from TRBV3-1 and TRBJ2-1, with TRBD2 matching 11 bases. The CDR3 has 16 amino acids. Germline CDR1 LGHDT, CDR2 YNNKEL (reference sequence). Unmatched junction bases numbered 9, after V lost 4 bases and J lost 7 bases. CDR3 sequence reads: CASSPSGGKDRNEQFF. The CDR3 DNA sequence: TGTGCCAGCAGCCCTAGCGGGGGGAAGGACAGGAATGAGCAGTTCTTC.

The CDR3 nucleotides read TGCAGTGCTGACACCGGACAGGATGAGCAGTTCTTC. It yields the protein CSADTGQDEQFF. The rearrangement uses TRBV20-1 and TRBJ2-1, with 7 bases lining up with TRBD1. Trimming at V came to 5 bases and at J to 8 bases, leaving 6 bases not matched to a gene. CDR1 and CDR2 from the germline V gene are DFQATT and SNEGSKA (reference sequence). This CDR3 has 12 residues.

The rearrangement joins TRBV7-2 to TRBJ2-5, with D tentatively TRBD2 (5 bases). Germline CDR1 is SGHTA and CDR2 is FQGNSA. Trimming removed 1 base from V and 5 bases from J, with 17 bases in between. This CDR3 comprises 16 residues. The DNA for the CDR3 is TGTGCCAGCAGCTTAGGATCATTGATCAGAGGGGAGACCCAGTACTTC. Its protein product is CASSLGSLIRGETQYF.

V usage is TRBV6-2 or TRBV6-3 and J usage is TRBJ2-7, with D possibly being TRBD2 (5 bases). In germline, CDR1 is MNHEY, CDR2 SVGEGT. V was cut by 2 bases and J by 2 bases, with 16 bases left in between. The length of the CDR3 is 16 residues. CDR3 protein: CASSYPGIGNAYEQYF. The CDR3 region has the DNA TGTGCCAGCAGTTACCCGGGAATAGGGAACGCCTACGAGCAGTACTTC.

This clonotype was picked up a small number of times. The gene calls are TRBV15 and TRBJ2-7; D is possibly TRBD1 (6 bases). Looked up from germline, CDR1 is LNHNV and CDR2 is YYDKDF (reference sequence). This CDR3 comprises 14 residues. Trimming removed 0 bases at V and 2 bases at J, with 8 bases between. DNA of the CDR3: TGTGCCACCAGCAGAGATCAGGGGCCCTACGAGCAGTACTTC. It codes for CATSRDQGPYEQYF.